These T cell receptor beta chains were read from a single sample in a study of blood T cell repertoires in COVID-19. Profiled with immunoSEQ multiplex PCR; TCRdb holds only in-frame clones, not every one. This sample has about 170,000 clones; around nine tenths occur once, and the top ten carry under 3%. The sample taken for sequencing was peripheral blood. Source of these receptors: a woman of 80 years or more with COVID-19, enrolled during active disease. Each CDR3 is given with its conserved first and last residue. The D gene is left open where the match is weak. Part of the rows lack a size; the others show once, few, many or a class for expanded clones.

>11|NA|TRBV20-1|TRBJ1-1|NA
CSARGITEAFF
TGCAGTGCTAGAGGTATAACTGAAGCTTTCTTT
>16|NA|TRBV11-2|TRBJ2-1|TRBD2
CASSLLGSGLFNEQFF
TGTGCCAGCAGCTTACTCGGTAGCGGGTTATTTAATGAGCAGTTCTTC
>15|once|TRBV18|TRBJ2-5|TRBD1
CASSPSGQGQETQYF
TGTGCCAGCTCACCTTCGGGACAGGGGCAAGAGACCCAGTACTTC
>13|NA|TRBV10-3|TRBJ2-3|NA
CAISESTGDTQYF
TGTGCCATCAGTGAGTCGACGGGAGATACGCAGTATTTT
>13|NA|TRBV28|TRBJ2-5|NA
CASSSPSDMTQYF
TGTGCCAGCAGTAGTCCTAGCGATATGACCCAGTACTTC
>15|NA|TRBV3-1/TRBV3-2|TRBJ2-1|TRBD2
CASSPGTSAYNEQFF
TGTGCCAGCAGCCCCGGGACTAGCGCCTACAATGAGCAGTTCTTC
>16|NA|TRBV7-2|TRBJ2-1|NA
CASSLAGGIVNNEQFF
TGTGCCAGCAGCTTAGCCGGCGGGATAGTCAACAATGAGCAGTTCTTC
>14|NA|TRBV5-4|TRBJ2-1|TRBD2
CAVTLISGDNEQFF
TGTGCCGTTACCCTTATAAGCGGGGACAATGAGCAGTTCTTC
>13|NA|TRBV7-3|TRBJ1-1|TRBD1
CASSPHRDSEAFF
TGTGCCAGCAGCCCACACCGGGACAGTGAAGCTTTCTTT
>14|NA|TRBV7-9|TRBJ2-4|NA
CASSFSPAGNIQYF
TGTGCCAGCAGCTTCTCCCCCGCGGGAAACATTCAGTACTTC
>16|NA|TRBV27|TRBJ2-3|TRBD1
CASSSRLTGVQDTQYF
TGTGCCAGCAGCTCCCGACTGACAGGGGTACAAGATACGCAGTATTTT
>16|NA|TRBV7-6|TRBJ2-2|TRBD2
CASSSLRAGDTGELFF
TGTGCCAGCAGCTCCTTACGTGCGGGGGACACCGGGGAGCTGTTTTTT
>15|NA|TRBV4-3|TRBJ2-1|NA
CASSQAGGPWNEQFF
TGCGCCAGCAGCCAAGCTGGGGGCCCGTGGAATGAGCAGTTCTTC
>14|NA|TRBV5-1|TRBJ1-1|NA
CASSLVQGNTEAFF
TGCGCCAGCAGTCTAGTGCAGGGGAACACTGAAGCTTTCTTT
>12|NA|TRBV28|TRBJ1-3|TRBD1
CASSSHRGTIYF
TGTGCCAGCAGTTCTCACAGGGGCACCATATATTTT
>16|few|TRBV5-1|TRBJ2-1|NA
CASSLAALALWDEQFF
TGCGCCAGCAGCTTGGCGGCGCTAGCACTCTGGGATGAGCAGTTCTTC
>10|once|TRBV19|TRBJ1-2|NA
CASWEGGYTF
TGTGCCAGTTGGGAGGGAGGCTACACCTTC
>12|NA|TRBV6-1|TRBJ2-3|NA
CASSESTDTQYF
TGTGCCAGCAGTGAATCGACAGATACGCAGTATTTT
>16|NA|TRBV29-1|TRBJ1-1|NA
CSVALIRGGRNTEAFF
TGCAGCGTAGCCTTAATTAGGGGGGGGAGGAACACTGAAGCTTTCTTT
>14|NA|TRBV28|TRBJ2-2|NA
CASSPSGNTGELFF
TGTGCCAGCAGTCCGTCGGGGAACACCGGGGAGCTGTTTTTT
>15|NA|TRBV7-2|TRBJ1-5|TRBD1
CASSPAGYRGQPQHF
TGTGCCAGCAGCCCGGCGGGTTACAGGGGGCAGCCCCAGCATTTT
>13|NA|TRBV12-3/TRBV12-4|TRBJ2-5|NA
CASSFQDQETQYF
TGTGCCAGCAGTTTTCAGGACCAAGAGACCCAGTACTTC